Listed below are T cell receptor beta chains from one sample, sequenced in a study of PD-L1 blockade in urothelial cancer. TCRdb's table, derived via immunoSEQ multiplex PCR, lists solely in-frame clones and lacks some. In the table there are tens of thousands of clones, around 87% of which are singletons. Sequences were derived from PBMCs, sampled around atezolizumab (anti-PD-L1) treatment. The receptors here all came from a man in his sixties with urothelial cancer. The CDR3 runs from the conserved cysteine through the conserved F or W. The D gene is left open where the match is weak. Some rows have no size entry. The others give once, few or many, or a class for an expanded clone.

clone size: .
V gene: TRBV29-1
D gene: TRBD1
J gene: TRBJ1-1
CDR3 protein: CSVSRDRGSEAFF
CDR3 DNA: TGCAGCGTCAGCCGGGACAGGGGATCTGAAGCTTTCTTT

clone size: .
V gene: TRBV6-1
D gene: .
J gene: TRBJ2-1
CDR3 protein: CASSVTGSYFGEQFF
CDR3 DNA: TGTGCCAGCAGTGTTACGGGGTCATATTTTGGTGAGCAGTTCTTC

clone size: few
V gene: TRBV7-8
D gene: TRBD1
J gene: TRBJ1-5
CDR3 protein: CASSHDRAQPQHF
CDR3 DNA: TGTGCCAGCAGTCACGACAGGGCTCAGCCCCAGCATTTT

clone size: .
V gene: TRBV7-2
D gene: .
J gene: TRBJ2-5
CDR3 protein: CASSLSQGGTTETQYF
CDR3 DNA: TGTGCCAGCAGCTTATCCCAGGGTGGAACGACAGAGACCCAGTACTTC

clone size: .
V gene: TRBV28
D gene: .
J gene: TRBJ1-2
CDR3 protein: CAIKRANYGYTF
CDR3 DNA: TGTGCCATTAAGAGAGCTAACTATGGCTACACCTTC

clone size: .
V gene: TRBV30
D gene: .
J gene: TRBJ1-2
CDR3 protein: CASKWSAGDYGYTF
CDR3 DNA: TGTGCCTCGAAGTGGTCGGCAGGGGATTATGGCTACACCTTC

clone size: few
V gene: TRBV28
D gene: TRBD1
J gene: TRBJ1-6
CDR3 protein: CASSSPGQGSSPLHF
CDR3 DNA: TGTGCCAGCAGTTCACCGGGACAGGGAAGTTCACCCCTCCACTTT

clone size: .
V gene: TRBV30
D gene: TRBD2
J gene: TRBJ2-2
CDR3 protein: CAWMRRGETGELFF
CDR3 DNA: TGTGCCTGGATGCGCCGGGGGGAAACCGGGGAGCTGTTTTTT

clone size: .
V gene: TRBV2
D gene: .
J gene: TRBJ2-1
CDR3 protein: CASSEVAENNEQFF
CDR3 DNA: TGTGCCAGCAGTGAAGTAGCAGAAAACAATGAGCAGTTCTTC

clone size: few
V gene: TRBV2
D gene: TRBD1
J gene: TRBJ2-7
CDR3 protein: CASRPGTGGLYEQYF
CDR3 DNA: TGTGCCAGCAGACCTGGGACAGGGGGCTTATACGAGCAGTACTTC

clone size: once
V gene: TRBV6-5
D gene: .
J gene: TRBJ1-1
CDR3 protein: CASSQYGTMNTEAFF
CDR3 DNA: TGTGCCAGCAGTCAGTACGGGACTATGAACACTGAAGCTTTCTTT

clone size: .
V gene: TRBV5-1
D gene: TRBD1
J gene: TRBJ2-7
CDR3 protein: CASSFTRGSGEQYF
CDR3 DNA: TGCGCCAGCAGCTTTACCAGGGGGTCGGGAGAGCAGTACTTC

clone size: few
V gene: TRBV5-8
D gene: TRBD1
J gene: TRBJ2-1
CDR3 protein: CASSLRDSYTMRQFF
CDR3 DNA: TGTGCCAGCAGCTTAAGGGACAGCTATACAATGAGGCAGTTCTTC

clone size: .
V gene: TRBV19
D gene: TRBD1
J gene: TRBJ2-5
CDR3 protein: CASSSGDRHAETQYF
CDR3 DNA: TGTGCCAGTAGTAGCGGGGACAGGCACGCAGAGACCCAGTACTTC

clone size: .
V gene: TRBV4-1
D gene: .
J gene: TRBJ1-2
CDR3 protein: CASSQDHKNYGYTF
CDR3 DNA: TGCGCCAGCAGCCAAGATCACAAAAACTATGGCTACACCTTC

clone size: .
V gene: TRBV6-6
D gene: .
J gene: TRBJ2-3
CDR3 protein: CASSLGQRADTQYF
CDR3 DNA: TGTGCCAGCAGCCTCGGACAACGGGCAGATACGCAGTATTTT

clone size: .
V gene: TRBV6-5
D gene: .
J gene: TRBJ2-7
CDR3 protein: CASSYGPEQYF
CDR3 DNA: TGTGCCAGCAGTTACGGCCCCGAGCAGTACTTC

clone size: .
V gene: TRBV4-3
D gene: .
J gene: TRBJ2-3
CDR3 protein: CASSQGAGHGTQYF
CDR3 DNA: TGCGCCAGCAGCCAAGGCGCAGGGCACGGTACGCAGTATTTT

clone size: once
V gene: TRBV9
D gene: .
J gene: TRBJ2-7
CDR3 protein: CASSVRGTPSYEQYF
CDR3 DNA: TGTGCCAGCAGCGTACGTGGGACACCTTCCTACGAGCAGTACTTC

clone size: .
V gene: TRBV6-4
D gene: TRBD2
J gene: TRBJ2-3
CDR3 protein: CASSAGTTSTDTQYF
CDR3 DNA: TGTGCCAGCAGTGCCGGGACTACAAGCACAGATACGCAGTATTTT

clone size: .
V gene: TRBV19
D gene: TRBD1
J gene: TRBJ2-3
CDR3 protein: CASASGTGADTQYF
CDR3 DNA: TGTGCCAGTGCCTCCGGGACAGGGGCAGATACGCAGTATTTT

clone size: .
V gene: TRBV30
D gene: TRBD2
J gene: TRBJ2-5
CDR3 protein: CAWSVAERGVPTQYF
CDR3 DNA: TGTGCCTGGAGTGTGGCGGAGCGGGGGGTACCGACCCAGTACTTC

clone size: .
V gene: TRBV9
D gene: .
J gene: TRBJ2-1
CDR3 protein: CASSEGGGPYNEQFF
CDR3 DNA: TGTGCCAGCAGCGAAGGAGGGGGCCCCTACAATGAGCAGTTCTTC

clone size: .
V gene: TRBV27
D gene: TRBD1
J gene: TRBJ1-2
CDR3 protein: CASSSPGQLWGYTF
CDR3 DNA: TGTGCCAGCAGTTCGCCGGGACAGCTTTGGGGCTACACCTTC

clone size: .
V gene: TRBV12-5
D gene: .
J gene: TRBJ2-5
CDR3 protein: CASGDDKAQQKVETQYF
CDR3 DNA: TGTGCTAGTGGTGACGACAAGGCCCAGCAGAAGGTAGAGACCCAGTACTTC

clone size: .
V gene: TRBV28
D gene: .
J gene: TRBJ2-7
CDR3 protein: CASSPPGFKDYEQYF
CDR3 DNA: TGTGCCAGCAGTCCACCAGGGTTTAAGGACTACGAGCAGTACTTC

clone size: .
V gene: TRBV9
D gene: TRBD1
J gene: TRBJ2-2
CDR3 protein: CASSAGQGSTGELFF
CDR3 DNA: TGTGCCAGCAGCGCCGGACAGGGTAGCACCGGGGAGCTGTTTTTT

clone size: .
V gene: TRBV12-5
D gene: .
J gene: TRBJ2-1
CDR3 protein: CASGTEMGLQYNEQFF
CDR3 DNA: TGTGCTAGTGGCACCGAGATGGGGCTTCAATACAATGAGCAGTTCTTC

clone size: once
V gene: TRBV28
D gene: .
J gene: TRBJ2-7
CDR3 protein: CASRGPFRDYEQYF
CDR3 DNA: TGTGCCAGCAGGGGGCCCTTCAGGGACTACGAGCAGTACTTC

clone size: .
V gene: TRBV4-3
D gene: .
J gene: TRBJ2-2
CDR3 protein: CASSQGKTSGELFF
CDR3 DNA: TGCGCCAGCAGCCAAGGAAAAACATCCGGGGAGCTGTTTTTT

clone size: once
V gene: TRBV5-1
D gene: TRBD1
J gene: TRBJ2-5
CDR3 protein: CASSGTGGQETQYF
CDR3 DNA: TGCGCCAGCAGCGGGACAGGGGGGCAAGAGACCCAGTACTTC

clone size: once
V gene: TRBV6-6
D gene: .
J gene: TRBJ1-1
CDR3 protein: CASNLDGEAFF
CDR3 DNA: TGTGCCAGCAACCTAGACGGAGAAGCTTTCTTT

clone size: .
V gene: TRBV11-3
D gene: .
J gene: TRBJ2-5
CDR3 protein: CASSQRLTGQETQYF
CDR3 DNA: TGTGCCAGCAGCCAAAGACTAACAGGGCAAGAGACCCAGTACTTC

clone size: few
V gene: TRBV10-3
D gene: .
J gene: TRBJ1-6
CDR3 protein: CAIRPGDNSPLHF
CDR3 DNA: TGTGCCATCAGGCCAGGGGACAATTCACCCCTCCACTTT